The rows below give T cell receptor beta chains drawn from one sample of a study of vaccination and CD4 T cells after COVID-19. One entry per CDR3 protein, called by TCRdb with MiXCR from the PCR reads. Altogether 8,500 or so distinct CDR3 sequences are present, approximately 50% being singletons, with the ten largest covering under 30%. The antigens of these receptors remain unknown. Sequenced sample: CD4+ T cells from blood, cultured in vitro. The origin of the receptors is a human donor who had recovered from COVID-19. Both conserved end residues are part of each CDR3. The D gene is left open where the match is weak. Expanded clones get a size class; other rows say once, few or many, or leave the size out.

size	D	V	J	CDR3	DNA
.	.	TRBV28	TRBJ1-6	CASRVGRSPLHF	TGTGCCAGCCGCGTGGGAAGATCACCCCTCCACTTT
few	TRBD2	TRBV7-6	TRBJ2-7	CASSPQTSGRREQYF	TGTGCCAGCAGCCCCCAGACTAGCGGGAGGCGCGAGCAGTACTTC
.	.	TRBV20-1	TRBJ1-6	CSARAAGRVDAPLHF	TGCAGTGCTAGAGCTGCGGGAAGGGTGGACGCACCCCTCCACTTT
.	.	TRBV28	TRBJ1-2	CASRSQGVGYTF	TGTGCCAGCAGATCCCAGGGTGTGGGCTACACCTTC
.	.	TRBV20-1	TRBJ2-6	CSASRGANVLTF	TGCAGTGCTAGTCGTGGGGCCAACGTCCTGACTTTC
.	.	TRBV7-2	TRBJ2-7	CASSSDGARYEQYF	TGTGCCAGCAGCTCGGACGGTGCCCGCTACGAGCAGTACTTC
.	.	TRBV28	TRBJ2-3	CASKLGGDTQYF	TGTGCCAGCAAACTAGGGGGAGATACGCAGTATTTT
.	TRBD2	TRBV29-1	TRBJ2-7	CSVGRVSYEQYF	TGCAGCGTCGGGAGGGTTAGCTACGAGCAGTACTTC
few	TRBD2	TRBV20-1	TRBJ2-5	CSAPLGGSGAQETQYF	TGCAGTGCCCCCCTGGGGGGTAGCGGGGCCCAAGAGACCCAGTACTTC
.	.	TRBV7-2	TRBJ2-7	CASSWAWGSYEQYF	TGTGCCAGCAGCTGGGCGTGGGGCTCCTACGAGCAGTACTTC
.	TRBD1	TRBV27	TRBJ1-2	CASTDRGGGYTF	TGTGCCAGCACGGACAGGGGGGGTGGCTACACCTTC
.	.	TRBV7-2	TRBJ1-1	CASSPNRVVNTEAFF	TGTGCCAGCAGCCCAAACAGGGTGGTGAACACTGAAGCTTTCTTT
.	.	TRBV20-1	TRBJ1-2	CSARGGLLGVGYTF	TGCAGTGCTAGAGGTGGCCTGCTAGGGGTGGGCTACACCTTC
.	TRBD1	TRBV10-3	TRBJ1-1	CAISEQGTKAFF	TGTGCCATCAGTGAACAGGGGACCAAAGCTTTCTTT
few	TRBD1	TRBV20-1	TRBJ1-2	CSAPSPPRGYYGYTF	TGCAGTGCTCCCAGCCCACCCAGGGGGTACTATGGCTACACCTTC
.	TRBD2	TRBV28	TRBJ2-5	CASSLGGLAGGETQYF	TGTGCCAGCAGTTTAGGGGGACTAGCGGGAGGGGAGACCCAGTACTTC
.	.	TRBV2	TRBJ1-2	CARHGYTF	TGTGCCAGACATGGCTACACCTTC
.	TRBD1	TRBV10-3	TRBJ1-6	CAISGTGSNSPLHF	TGTGCCATCAGTGGGACAGGGAGCAATTCACCCCTCCACTTT
.	.	TRBV21-1	TRBJ1-5	CASSKVPQHF	TGTGCCAGCAGCAAAGTCCCCCAGCATTTT
.	TRBD1	TRBV7-9	TRBJ1-1	CASSPLWTGLLNTEAFF	TGTGCCAGCAGCCCTCTCTGGACAGGGTTATTGAACACTGAAGCTTTCTTT
few	TRBD2	TRBV20-1	TRBJ2-7	CSARGGGRVSPYEQYF	TGCAGTGCTCGTGGGGGGGGTCGGGTCTCCCCCTACGAGCAGTACTTC
few	.	TRBV7-3	TRBJ2-5	CASSLTGYAETQYF	TGTGCCAGCAGCTTAACGGGCTATGCCGAGACCCAGTACTTC
.	.	TRBV7-9	TRBJ1-5	CASSPHTSNQPQHF	TGTGCCAGCAGCCCACATACTAGCAATCAGCCCCAGCATTTT
once	TRBD1	TRBV7-9	TRBJ1-5	CASSRGQGDQPQHF	TGTGCCAGCAGCCGAGGACAGGGCGATCAGCCCCAGCATTTT
.	.	TRBV15	TRBJ1-6	CATSSRRGSYNSPLHF	TGTGCCACCAGCAGCCGCAGGGGCTCCTATAATTCACCCCTCCACTTT
.	.	TRBV20-1	TRBJ2-7	CSAPGHMEQYF	TGCAGTGCTCCAGGGCACATGGAGCAGTACTTC
few	TRBD2	TRBV15	TRBJ2-1	CATRRDYHNEQFF	TGTGCCACCAGAAGGGACTACCACAATGAGCAGTTCTTC
.	.	TRBV7-2	TRBJ2-7	CASSLAGGNPYEQYF	TGTGCCAGCAGCCTCGCCGGCGGGAACCCCTACGAGCAGTACTTC
.	.	TRBV28	TRBJ1-5	CASRGPLGQPQHF	TGTGCCAGCAGGGGACCCCTGGGTCAGCCCCAGCATTTT